The T cell receptor (beta chain) described here comes from a study of T cell clonality in common variable immunodeficiency. The CDR3 has 14 residues. Trimming removed 3 bases at V and 5 bases at J, with 14 bases between. The germline V gene has CDR1 SGHNT and CDR2 YYREEE (reference sequence). To note about this clone: The antigen is not known. With the read ending 3 residues before the CDR3 end, the germline J gene is used to fill in that end.

Patients had low serum IgG, IgA and/or IgM and specific antibody deficiency. Blood samples were heparinized, about 5 to 9 ml per donor. Study-wide results and limits: Common variable immunodeficiency TCR beta sequences reportedly had fewer deletions and N-nucleotide insertions.

Some clones are missing from TCRdb's copy, which holds only in-frame ones; the method was immunoSEQ multiplex PCR. The sample table includes over 15,000 clones. The sequenced sample consisted of peripheral blood mononuclear cells. The chain is built from TRBV5-4 and TRBJ2-5, with a tentative D call TRBD2 (5 bases). This receptor was identified in a human donor with common variable immunodeficiency. This CDR3 is CASSSSREGETQYF. The DNA read from the CDR3 is TGTGCCAGCAGCTCTTCGCGAGAGGGTGAGACC.